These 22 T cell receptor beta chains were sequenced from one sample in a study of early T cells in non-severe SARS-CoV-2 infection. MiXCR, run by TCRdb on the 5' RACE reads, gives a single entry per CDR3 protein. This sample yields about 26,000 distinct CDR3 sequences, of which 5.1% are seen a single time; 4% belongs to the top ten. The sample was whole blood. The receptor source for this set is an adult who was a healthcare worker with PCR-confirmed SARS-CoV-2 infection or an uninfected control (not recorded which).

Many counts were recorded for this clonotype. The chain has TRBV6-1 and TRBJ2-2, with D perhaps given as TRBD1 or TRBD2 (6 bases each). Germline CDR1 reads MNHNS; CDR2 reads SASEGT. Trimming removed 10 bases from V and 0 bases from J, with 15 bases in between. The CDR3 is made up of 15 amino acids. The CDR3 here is CATGGGRANTGELFF. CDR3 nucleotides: TGTGCCACCGGAGGGGGTCGCGCGAACACCGGGGAGCTGTTTTTT.

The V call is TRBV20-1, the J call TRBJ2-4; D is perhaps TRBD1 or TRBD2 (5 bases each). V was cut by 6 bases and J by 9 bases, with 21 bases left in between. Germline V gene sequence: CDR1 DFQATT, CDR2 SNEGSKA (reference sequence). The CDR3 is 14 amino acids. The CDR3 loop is CSAPRDPAGGIQYF. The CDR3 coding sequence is TGCAGTGCCCCAAGGGACCCCGCCGGAGGCATTCAGTACTTC.

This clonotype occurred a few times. The CDR3 coding sequence is TGTGCCAGCTCACCATCGGGGGGCCTCTACAATGAGCAGTTCTTC. Its translation is CASSPSGGLYNEQFF. This rearrangement joins TRBV18 to TRBJ2-1, with D tentatively TRBD2 (7 bases). From germline, CDR1 is KGHSH and CDR2 LQKENI. The CDR3 has 15 amino acids. V was shortened by 2 bases and J by 3 bases, with 11 bases between the two germline ends.

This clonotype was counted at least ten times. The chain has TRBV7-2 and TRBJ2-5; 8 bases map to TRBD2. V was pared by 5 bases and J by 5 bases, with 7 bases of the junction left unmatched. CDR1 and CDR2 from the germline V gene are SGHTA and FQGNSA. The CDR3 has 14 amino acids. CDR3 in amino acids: CASSPRGGLETQYF. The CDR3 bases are TGTGCCAGCAGCCCCCGGGGGGGCTTGGAGACCCAGTACTTC.

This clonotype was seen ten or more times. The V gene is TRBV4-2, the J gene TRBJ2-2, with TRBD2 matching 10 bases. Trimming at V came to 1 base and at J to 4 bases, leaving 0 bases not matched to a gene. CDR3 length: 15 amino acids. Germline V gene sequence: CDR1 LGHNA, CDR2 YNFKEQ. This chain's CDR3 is CASSQGLAGTGELFF. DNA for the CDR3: TGTGCCAGCAGCCAAGGACTAGCGGGCACCGGGGAGCTGTTTTTT.

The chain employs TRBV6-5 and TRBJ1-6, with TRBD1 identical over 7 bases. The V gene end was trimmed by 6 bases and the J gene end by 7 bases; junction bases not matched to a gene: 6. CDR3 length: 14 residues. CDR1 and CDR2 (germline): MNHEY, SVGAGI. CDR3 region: CASSQTGPNSPLHF. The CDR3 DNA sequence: TGTGCCAGCAGCCAGACAGGGCCAAATTCACCCCTCCACTTT.

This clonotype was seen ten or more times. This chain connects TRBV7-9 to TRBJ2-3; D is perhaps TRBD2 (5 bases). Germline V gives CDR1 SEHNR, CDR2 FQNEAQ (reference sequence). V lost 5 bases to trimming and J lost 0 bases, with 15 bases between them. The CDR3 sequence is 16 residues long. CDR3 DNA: TGTGCCAGCAGCCCCCCTGGGAGCAGAAGCACAGATACGCAGTATTTT. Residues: CASSPPGSRSTDTQYF.

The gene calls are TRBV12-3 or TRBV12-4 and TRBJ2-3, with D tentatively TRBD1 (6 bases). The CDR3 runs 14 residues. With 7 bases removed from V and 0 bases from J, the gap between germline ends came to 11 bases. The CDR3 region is CASNSQGSTDTQYF. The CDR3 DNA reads TGTGCCAGCAATAGCCAGGGGAGCACAGATACGCAGTATTTT.

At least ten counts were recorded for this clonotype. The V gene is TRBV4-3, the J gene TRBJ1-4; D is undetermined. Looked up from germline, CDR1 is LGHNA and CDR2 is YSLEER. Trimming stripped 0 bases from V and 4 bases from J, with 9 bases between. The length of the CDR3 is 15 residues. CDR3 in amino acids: CASSQDAYLNEKLFF. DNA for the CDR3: TGCGCCAGCAGCCAAGATGCCTATCTTAATGAAAAACTGTTTTTT.

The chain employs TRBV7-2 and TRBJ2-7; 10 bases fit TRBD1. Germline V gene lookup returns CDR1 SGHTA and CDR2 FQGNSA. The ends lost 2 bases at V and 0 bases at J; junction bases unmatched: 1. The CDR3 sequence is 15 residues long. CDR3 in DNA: TGTGCCAGCAGCTTACGGACAGGGGGCTCCTACGAGCAGTACTTC. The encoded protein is CASSLRTGGSYEQYF. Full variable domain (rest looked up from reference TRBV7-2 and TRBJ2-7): GAGVSQSPSNKVTEKGKDVELRCDPISGHTALYWYRQSLGQGLEFLIYFQGNSAPDKSGLPSDRFSAERTGGSVSTLTIQRTQQEDSAVYLCASSLRTGGSYEQYFGPGTRLTVT.

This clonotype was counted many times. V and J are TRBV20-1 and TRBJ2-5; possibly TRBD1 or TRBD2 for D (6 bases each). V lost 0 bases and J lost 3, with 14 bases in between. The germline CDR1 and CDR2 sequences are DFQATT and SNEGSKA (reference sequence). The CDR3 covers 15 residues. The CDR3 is CSARDVGGLKETQYF. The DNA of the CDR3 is TGCAGTGCTAGAGATGTGGGGGGCCTCAAAGAGACCCAGTACTTC.

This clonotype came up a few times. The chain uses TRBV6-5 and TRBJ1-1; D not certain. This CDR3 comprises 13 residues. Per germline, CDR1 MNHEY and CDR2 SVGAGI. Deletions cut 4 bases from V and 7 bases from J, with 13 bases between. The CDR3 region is CASSSHAGIEAFF. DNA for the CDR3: TGTGCCAGCAGTTCGCATGCGGGGATTGAAGCTTTCTTT.

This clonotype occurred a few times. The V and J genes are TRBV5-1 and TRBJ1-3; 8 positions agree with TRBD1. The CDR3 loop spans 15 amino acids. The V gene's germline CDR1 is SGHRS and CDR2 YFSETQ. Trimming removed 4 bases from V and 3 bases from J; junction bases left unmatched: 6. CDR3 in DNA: TGCGCCAGCAGCGAGGGACAGGCTCATGGAAACACCATATATTTT. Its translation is CASSEGQAHGNTIYF.

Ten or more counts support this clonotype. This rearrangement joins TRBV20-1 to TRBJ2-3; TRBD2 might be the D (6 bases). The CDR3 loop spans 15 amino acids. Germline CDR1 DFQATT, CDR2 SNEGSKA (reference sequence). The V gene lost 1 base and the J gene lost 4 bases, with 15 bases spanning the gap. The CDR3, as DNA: TGCAGTGCTAGAGCCCCCGGTGGGGGGTCAGATACGCAGTATTTT. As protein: CSARAPGGGSDTQYF.

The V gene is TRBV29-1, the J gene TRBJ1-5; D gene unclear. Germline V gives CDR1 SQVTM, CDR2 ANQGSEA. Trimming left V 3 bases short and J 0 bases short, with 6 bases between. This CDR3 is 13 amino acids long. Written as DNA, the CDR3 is TGCAGCGTTGAGTGGGCTAGCAATCAGCCCCAGCATTTT. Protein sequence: CSVEWASNQPQHF.

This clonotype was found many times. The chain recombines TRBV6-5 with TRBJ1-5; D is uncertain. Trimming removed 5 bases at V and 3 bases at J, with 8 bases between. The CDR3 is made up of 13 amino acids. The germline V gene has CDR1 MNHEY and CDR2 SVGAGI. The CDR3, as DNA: TGTGCCAGCAGTACTGGGGTCAATCAGCCCCAGCATTTT. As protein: CASSTGVNQPQHF.

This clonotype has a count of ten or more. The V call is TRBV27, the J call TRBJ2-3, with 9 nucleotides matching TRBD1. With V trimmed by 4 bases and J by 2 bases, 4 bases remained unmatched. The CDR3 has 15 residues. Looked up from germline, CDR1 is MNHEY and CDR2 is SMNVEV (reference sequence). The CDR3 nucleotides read TGTGCCAGCAGTTGGGGACAGGGCCTCACAGATACGCAGTATTTT. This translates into CASSWGQGLTDTQYF.

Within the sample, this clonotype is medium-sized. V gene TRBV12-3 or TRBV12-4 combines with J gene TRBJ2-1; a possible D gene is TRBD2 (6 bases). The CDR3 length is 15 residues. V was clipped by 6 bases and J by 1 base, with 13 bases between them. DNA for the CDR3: TGTGCCAGCAGGGTTGGGGACTTATCCTACAATGAGCAGTTCTTC. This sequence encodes CASRVGDLSYNEQFF.

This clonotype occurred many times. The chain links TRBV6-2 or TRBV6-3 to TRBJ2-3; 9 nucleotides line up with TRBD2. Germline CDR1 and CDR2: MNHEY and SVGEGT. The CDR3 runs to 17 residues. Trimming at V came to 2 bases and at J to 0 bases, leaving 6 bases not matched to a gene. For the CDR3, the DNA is TGTGCCAGCAGTTACCATGCTAGCGGGGCCAGCACAGATACGCAGTATTTT. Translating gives CASSYHASGASTDTQYF.

CDR3 nucleotide sequence: TGTGCCAGCAGTTTGGGTGCTGGGGAAGCTTTCTTT. Protein: CASSLGAGEAFF. The chain employs TRBV7-2 and TRBJ1-1, with D unresolved. Per the germline V gene, CDR1 is SGHTA and CDR2 is FQGNSA. The CDR3 totals 12 residues. V was trimmed by 6 bases and J by 8 bases, leaving 13 bases between them. Together with reference TRBV7-2 and TRBJ1-1, the CDR3 gives the full variable domain: GAGVSQSPSNKVTEKGKDVELRCDPISGHTALYWYRQSLGQGLEFLIYFQGNSAPDKSGLPSDRFSAERTGGSVSTLTIQRTQQEDSAVYLCASSLGAGEAFFGQGTRLTVV.

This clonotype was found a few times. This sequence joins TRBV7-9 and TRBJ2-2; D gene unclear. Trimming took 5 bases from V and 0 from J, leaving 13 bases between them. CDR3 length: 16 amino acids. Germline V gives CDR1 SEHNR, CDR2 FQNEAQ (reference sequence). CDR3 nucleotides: TGTGCCAGCAGCCCCCCTAACACACCGAACACCGGGGAGCTGTTTTTT. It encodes CASSPPNTPNTGELFF.

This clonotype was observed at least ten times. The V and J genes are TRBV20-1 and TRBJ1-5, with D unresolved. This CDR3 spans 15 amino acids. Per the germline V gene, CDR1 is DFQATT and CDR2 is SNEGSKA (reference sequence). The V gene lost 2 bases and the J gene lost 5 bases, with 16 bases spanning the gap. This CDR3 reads CSARILAGGDQPQHF. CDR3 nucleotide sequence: TGCAGTGCTAGAATCCTTGCAGGAGGTGATCAGCCCCAGCATTTT.